This is a list of T cell receptor beta chains from one sample in a study of human thymus T cells. Sequencing was performed with immunoSEQ multiplex PCR; in TCRdb, only in-frame clones are kept and a portion is missing. Among about 130,000 clones, around 94% were seen once, and the ten largest hold around 0.022%. Sequences were obtained from thymus tissue. These receptors were obtained from a boy in the first two years of life with a congenital heart defect but otherwise immunologically healthy. Both conserved end residues are part of each CDR3. The D gene is left open where the match is weak. Rows give clone size only sometimes, using once, few, many, or a class for an expanded clone.

V	D	size	J	CDR3	DNA
TRBV10-3	NA	NA	TRBJ2-2	CATHQGAGTGELFF	TGTGCCACTCACCAGGGTGCGGGCACCGGGGAGCTGTTTTTT
TRBV6-5	TRBD1	NA	TRBJ2-5	CASSYLTGVGETQYF	TGTGCCAGCAGTTACCTTACAGGGGTAGGGGAGACCCAGTACTTC
TRBV6-4	NA	NA	TRBJ2-3	CASSRLGAEDTQYF	TGTGCCAGCAGTAGACTCGGGGCCGAAGATACGCAGTATTTT
TRBV7-9	NA	NA	TRBJ2-2	CASSPWRTGELFF	TGTGCCAGCAGCCCCTGGAGGACCGGGGAGCTGTTTTTT
TRBV10-3	NA	NA	TRBJ1-5	CAISERVEGKNQPQHF	TGTGCCATCAGTGAGCGTGTAGAAGGAAAGAATCAGCCCCAGCATTTT
TRBV7-8	NA	NA	TRBJ1-3	CASSLGPAYSGNTIYF	TGTGCCAGCAGCTTAGGGCCCGCATACTCTGGAAACACCATATATTTT
TRBV28	NA	NA	TRBJ2-7	CASSLISHYYEQYF	TGTGCCAGCAGTTTAATATCCCACTACTACGAGCAGTACTTC
TRBV27	NA	NA	TRBJ1-5	CASRGGSNQPQHF	TGTGCCAGCAGGGGGGGCAGCAATCAGCCCCAGCATTTT
TRBV11-2	TRBD2	NA	TRBJ2-5	CASSELAGSIAGTQYF	TGTGCCAGCAGTGAACTAGCGGGGTCGATAGCCGGGACCCAGTACTTC
TRBV13	NA	NA	TRBJ1-4	CASSLWARREKLFF	TGTGCCAGCAGCTTGTGGGCCCGGAGGGAAAAACTGTTTTTT
TRBV30	TRBD1	NA	TRBJ2-3	CAWSVIVGTGGPSSTDTQYF	TGTGCCTGGAGTGTAATCGTGGGGACAGGGGGTCCATCTAGCACAGATACGCAGTATTTT
TRBV4-1	NA	once	TRBJ2-1	CASSQDGRASSSEQFF	TGCGCCAGCAGCCAAGACGGACGGGCGAGTTCCAGTGAGCAGTTCTTC
TRBV10-3	NA	once	TRBJ1-1	CAINRGVGTEAFF	TGTGCCATCAATCGAGGGGTGGGCACTGAAGCTTTCTTT
TRBV28	NA	NA	TRBJ2-4	CASSVQEAKNIQYF	TGTGCCAGCAGTGTGCAGGAAGCCAAAAACATTCAGTACTTC
TRBV28	NA	NA	TRBJ1-2	CASSLGRAHGYTF	TGTGCCAGCAGTTTGGGCAGGGCGCATGGCTACACCTTC
TRBV5-1	TRBD1	NA	TRBJ2-5	CASSRGQGSAETQYF	TGCGCCAGCAGCCGCGGACAGGGGAGTGCAGAGACCCAGTACTTC
TRBV30	NA	NA	TRBJ1-1	CAWSVQGNTEAFF	TGTGCCTGGAGTGTTCAGGGGAACACTGAAGCTTTCTTT
TRBV5-1	NA	NA	TRBJ2-7	CASSFRGMPSRYEQYF	TGCGCCAGCAGCTTCCGGGGAATGCCCTCCCGCTACGAGCAGTACTTC
TRBV10-3	TRBD2	NA	TRBJ2-7	CAISPGLAGEEQYF	TGTGCCATCAGTCCGGGACTAGCGGGGGAAGAGCAGTACTTC
TRBV10-2	TRBD2	NA	TRBJ2-3	CASRAGGLPDTQYF	TGCGCCAGCAGAGCGGGGGGGCTGCCAGATACGCAGTATTTT
TRBV28	TRBD2	NA	TRBJ2-3	CASAGTSAPGADTQYF	TGTGCCAGCGCCGGGACTAGCGCCCCGGGTGCAGATACGCAGTATTTT